This T cell receptor (beta chain) was identified in a study of human T cells and chemical hapten exposure. Noted time point: patch test 3, about 24 weeks after DPC sensitization. Specified treatment: therapeutic diphenylcyclopropenone sensitization with weekly scalp DPC. The CDR3 consists of 13 residues. Germline CDR1 is SQVTM and CDR2 is ANQGSEA. Trimming left V 4 bases short and J 2 bases short, with 11 bases between. TCRdb ran MiXCR on the RACE reads and lists one entry per CDR3 protein. Of under 200,000 distinct CDR3 sequences in the sample, around a quarter were seen once. This sequence joins TRBV29-1 and TRBJ1-1; D unresolved. The sequence was obtained from a woman aged 18-35 years with alopecia areata. Some clones in this sample may be carry-over from other donors' samples. Sequencing used whole blood, obtained in connection with sensitization to the hapten diphenylcyclopropenone (DPC). Here the CDR3 DNA reads TGCAGCGTTGTTCGTACGGACAACACTGAAGCTTTCTTT. It translates to CSVVRTDNTEAFF.